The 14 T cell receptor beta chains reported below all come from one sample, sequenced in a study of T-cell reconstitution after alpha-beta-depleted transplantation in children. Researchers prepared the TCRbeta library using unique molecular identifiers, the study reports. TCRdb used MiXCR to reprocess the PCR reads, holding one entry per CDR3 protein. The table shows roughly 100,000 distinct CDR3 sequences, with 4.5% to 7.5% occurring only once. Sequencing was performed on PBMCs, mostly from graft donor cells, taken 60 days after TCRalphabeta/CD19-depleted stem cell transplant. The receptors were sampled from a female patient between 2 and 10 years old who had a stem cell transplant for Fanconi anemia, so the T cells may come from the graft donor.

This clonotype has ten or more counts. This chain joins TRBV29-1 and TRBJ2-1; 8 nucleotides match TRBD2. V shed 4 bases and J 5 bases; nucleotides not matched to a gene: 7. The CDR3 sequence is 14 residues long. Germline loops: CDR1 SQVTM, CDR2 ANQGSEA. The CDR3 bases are TGCAGCGTTGTAGGGCGGGAGGATCACAATGAGCAGTTCTTC. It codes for CSVVGREDHNEQFF.

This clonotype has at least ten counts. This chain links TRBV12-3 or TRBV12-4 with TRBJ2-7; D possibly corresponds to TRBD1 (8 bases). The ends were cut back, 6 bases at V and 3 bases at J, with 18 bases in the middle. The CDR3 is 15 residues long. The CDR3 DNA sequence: TGTGCCAGCAGCCCTGGGGGGGACAGGAGCTACGAGCAGTACTTC. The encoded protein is CASSPGGDRSYEQYF.

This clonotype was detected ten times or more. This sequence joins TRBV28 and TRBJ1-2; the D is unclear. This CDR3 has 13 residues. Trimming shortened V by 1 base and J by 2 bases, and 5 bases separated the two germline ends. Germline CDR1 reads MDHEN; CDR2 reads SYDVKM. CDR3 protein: CASSLYSNYGYTF. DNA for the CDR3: TGTGCCAGCAGTTTATACTCCAACTATGGCTACACCTTC.

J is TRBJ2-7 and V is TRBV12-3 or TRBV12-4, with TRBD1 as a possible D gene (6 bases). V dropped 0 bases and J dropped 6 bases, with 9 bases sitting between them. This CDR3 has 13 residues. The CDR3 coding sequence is TGTGCCAGCAGTTTAGCGACAGGAGTCGAGCAGTACTTC. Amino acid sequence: CASSLATGVEQYF.

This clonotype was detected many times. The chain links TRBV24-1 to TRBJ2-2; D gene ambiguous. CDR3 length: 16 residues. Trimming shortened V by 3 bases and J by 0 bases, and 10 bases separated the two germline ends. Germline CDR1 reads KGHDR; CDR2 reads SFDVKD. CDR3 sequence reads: CATSDGYQANTGELFF. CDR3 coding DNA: TGTGCCACCAGTGATGGGTACCAAGCGAACACCGGGGAGCTGTTTTTT.

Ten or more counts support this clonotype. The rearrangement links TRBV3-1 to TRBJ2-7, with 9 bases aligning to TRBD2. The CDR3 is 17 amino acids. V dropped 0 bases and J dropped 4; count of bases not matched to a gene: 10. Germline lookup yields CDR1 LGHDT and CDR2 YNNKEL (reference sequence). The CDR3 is CASSQDLTSGGWYEQYF. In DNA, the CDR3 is TGTGCCAGCAGCCAAGATCTGACTAGCGGTGGGTGGTACGAGCAGTACTTC.

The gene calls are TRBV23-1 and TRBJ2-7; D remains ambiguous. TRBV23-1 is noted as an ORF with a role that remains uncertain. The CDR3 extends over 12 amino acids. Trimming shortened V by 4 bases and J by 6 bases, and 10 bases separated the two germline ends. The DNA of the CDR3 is TGCGCCAGCAGTCCGGTCATGAGCGAGCAGTACTTC. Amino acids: CASSPVMSEQYF.

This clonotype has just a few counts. CDR3 sequence (DNA): TGTGCCACCAGCAGAAAAACGGGACAGCGCCTCTACGAGCAGTACTTC. It codes for CATSRKTGQRLYEQYF. The chain joins TRBV15 to TRBJ2-7; 7 positions agree with TRBD1. The CDR3 sequence is 16 residues long. CDR1 and CDR2 (germline): LNHNV, YYDKDF (reference sequence). The V and J ends lost 2 bases and 3 bases, in that order; junction bases with no gene match: 10.

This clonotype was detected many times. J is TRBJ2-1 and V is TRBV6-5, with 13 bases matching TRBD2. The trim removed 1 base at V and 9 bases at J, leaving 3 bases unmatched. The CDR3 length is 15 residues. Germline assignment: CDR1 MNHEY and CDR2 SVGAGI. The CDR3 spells CASSYWTSGSGEQFF. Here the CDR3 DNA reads TGTGCCAGCAGTTACTGGACTAGCGGGAGTGGTGAGCAGTTCTTC.

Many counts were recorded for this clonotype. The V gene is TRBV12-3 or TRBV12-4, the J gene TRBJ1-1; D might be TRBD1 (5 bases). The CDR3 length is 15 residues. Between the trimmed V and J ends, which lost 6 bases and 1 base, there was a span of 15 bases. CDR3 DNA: TGTGCCAGCAGGGCTGGGGCCGTACCGAACACTGAAGCTTTCTTT. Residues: CASRAGAVPNTEAFF.

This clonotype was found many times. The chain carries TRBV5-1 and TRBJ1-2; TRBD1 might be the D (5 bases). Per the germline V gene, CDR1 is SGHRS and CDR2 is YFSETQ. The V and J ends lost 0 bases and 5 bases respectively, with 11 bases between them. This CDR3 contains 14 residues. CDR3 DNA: TGCGCCAGCAGCTTGGTGGACGGGACTTATGGCTACACCTTC. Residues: CASSLVDGTYGYTF.

The CDR3 region is CASSSLREGEQYF. The DNA for the CDR3 is TGTGCCAGCAGCTCCCTCAGGGAGGGCGAGCAGTACTTC. The chain uses TRBV6-2 or TRBV6-3 and TRBJ2-7, with 7 bases identical to TRBD2. The ends lost 6 bases at V and 6 bases at J; junction bases unmatched: 8. The V gene's germline CDR1 is MNHEY and CDR2 SVGEGT. The CDR3 runs to 13 residues.

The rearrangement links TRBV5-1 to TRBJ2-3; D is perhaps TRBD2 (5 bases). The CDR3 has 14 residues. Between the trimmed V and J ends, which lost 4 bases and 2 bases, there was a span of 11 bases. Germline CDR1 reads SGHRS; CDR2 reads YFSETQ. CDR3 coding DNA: TGCGCCAGCAGCCCCCCGGGGTACACAGATACGCAGTATTTT. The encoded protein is CASSPPGYTDTQYF. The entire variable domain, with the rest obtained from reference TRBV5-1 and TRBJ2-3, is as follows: KAGVTQTPRYLIKTRGQQVTLSCSPISGHRSVSWYQQTPGQGLQFLFEYFSETQRNKGNFPGRFSGRQFSNSRSEMNVSTLELGDSALYLCASSPPGYTDTQYFGPGTRLTVL.

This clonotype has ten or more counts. Written as DNA, the CDR3 is TGTGCCAGCAGTTTATTGAATCCGGGGGGTACGCAGTATTTT. As protein: CASSLLNPGGTQYF. V usage is TRBV28 and J usage is TRBJ2-3; 7 bases align to TRBD2. The CDR3 extends over 14 amino acids. The V segment lost 1 base and the J segment 8 bases; nucleotides outside the gene matches: 6. CDR1 and CDR2 from the germline V gene are MDHEN and SYDVKM.